Each of the 4 T cell receptor beta chains below was sequenced from the same sample in a study of blood T cell dynamics during melanoma immunotherapy. Clones were read by immunoSEQ multiplex PCR, and TCRdb kept only the in-frame ones, dropping some. There are fewer than 15,000 clones in the sample; roughly 90% occur only once, and less than 6% lies in the top ten. The time point: week 3, after first cycle of checkpoint inhibitor. The material sequenced was blood, taken from a patient treated with checkpoint blockade. Receptor source: a human donor with melanoma.

The chain joins TRBV7-9 to TRBJ1-2; D is possibly TRBD1 (6 bases). The length of the CDR3 is 12 residues. Trimming stripped 6 bases from V and 8 bases from J, with 13 bases between. Germline CDR1 reads SEHNR; CDR2 reads FQNEAQ (reference sequence). The DNA for the CDR3 is TGTGCCAGCAGGGCCGCAGGGGAGGGCTACACCTTC. This translates into CASRAAGEGYTF. The full variable domain, in which reference TRBV7-9 and TRBJ1-2 provide the parts outside the CDR3, is DTGVSQNPRHKITKRGQNVTFRCDPISEHNRLYWYRQTLGQGPEFLTYFQNEAQLEKSRLLSDRFSAERPKGSFSTLEIQRTEQGDSAMYLCASRAAGEGYTFGSGTRLTVV.

The rearrangement uses TRBV6-5 and TRBJ1-4; D unclear. Germline V gene data show CDR1 as MNHEY and CDR2 as SVGAGI. The ends were cut back, 5 bases at V and 4 bases at J, with 8 bases in the middle. The CDR3 extends over 13 amino acids. This chain's CDR3 is CASSPYFNEKLFF. DNA of the CDR3: TGTGCCAGCAGTCCGTACTTTAATGAAAAACTGTTTTTT.

The chain uses TRBV7-9 and TRBJ2-6; D not certain. Deletions cut 0 bases from V and 1 base from J, with 7 bases between. The germline gives CDR1 SEHNR, CDR2 FQNEAQ (reference sequence). CDR3 length: 16 residues. CDR3 amino acids: CASSLALGSGANVLTF. The DNA of the CDR3 is TGTGCCAGCAGCTTAGCGCTGGGGTCTGGGGCCAACGTCCTGACTTTC.

The V and J genes are TRBV7-3 and TRBJ2-5; unclear D gene. V was clipped by 5 bases and J by 5 bases, with 9 bases between them. The germline CDR1 and CDR2 sequences are SGHTA and FQGTGA. The CDR3 runs to 12 residues. The CDR3 region is CASSQPGETQYF. In DNA form, the CDR3 reads TGTGCCAGCAGCCAACCCGGGGAGACCCAGTACTTC.